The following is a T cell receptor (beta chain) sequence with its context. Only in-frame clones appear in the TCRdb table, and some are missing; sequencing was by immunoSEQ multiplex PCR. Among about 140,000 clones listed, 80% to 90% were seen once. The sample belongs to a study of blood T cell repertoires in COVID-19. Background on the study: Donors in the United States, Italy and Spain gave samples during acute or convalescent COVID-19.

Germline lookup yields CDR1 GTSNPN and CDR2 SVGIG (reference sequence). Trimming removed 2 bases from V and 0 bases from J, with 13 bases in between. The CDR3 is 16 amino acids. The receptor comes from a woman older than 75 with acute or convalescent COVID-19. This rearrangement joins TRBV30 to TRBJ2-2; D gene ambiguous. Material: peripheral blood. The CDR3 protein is CAWSTGGPTNTGELFF. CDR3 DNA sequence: TGTGCCTGGAGTACGGGTGGCCCTACGAACACCGGGGAGCTGTTTTTT.